This entry lists 29 T cell receptor beta chains sequenced from one sample in a study of TIL therapy for anti-PD-1-resistant metastatic lung cancer (dated by TCRdb to 2020 to 2023). The time point label corresponds to: pre-treatment sample, taken before nivolumab and TIL therapy. Using bias-controlled multiplex PCR with the immunoSEQ v3 hsTCRB kit, the TCR beta CDR3 regions were amplified from genomic DNA. Sourced from immuneACCESS, this table was stored by TCRdb with only in-frame sequences that have V and J called. A share of the clones is absent; for the studies checked, an unresolved V gene accounts for under half, and the remainder has no known explanation. The table for this sample lists tens of thousands of clones; around 63% of them were counted only once. 6% to 8.5% of the sample is taken by the ten largest. This specimen was blood, taken at baseline. All receptors come from a person between 25 and 79 years old with non-small cell lung cancer.

CDR3 DNA: TGCGCCAGCAGCCTTACTAGCGGGCACTCCTACGAGCAGTACTTC. It translates to CASSLTSGHSYEQYF. The V and J genes are TRBV4-1 and TRBJ2-7; 9 nucleotides agree with TRBD2. Germline CDR1 reads MGHRA; CDR2 reads YSYEKL. V dropped 4 bases and J dropped 0; count of bases not matched to a gene: 4. The length of the CDR3 is 15 residues.

This sequence joins TRBV5-4 and TRBJ2-2, with 7 bases matching TRBD1. Looked up from germline, CDR1 is SGHNT and CDR2 is YYREEE (reference sequence). The CDR3 is made up of 14 amino acids. The ends lost 7 bases at V and 4 bases at J; junction bases unmatched: 7. The CDR3 nucleotides read TGTGCCAGCGGACAGGATTCGGGCACCGGGGAGCTGTTTTTT. This translates into CASGQDSGTGELFF.

V and J are TRBV7-8 and TRBJ2-1, with no clear D. The germline V gene has CDR1 SGHVS and CDR2 FQNEAQ. V was trimmed by 4 bases and J by 2 bases, leaving 15 bases between them. This CDR3 region has 16 residues. CDR3 sequence: CASSSRLSTAYNEQFF. The CDR3 DNA reads TGTGCCAGCAGCTCACGGCTTAGCACCGCCTACAATGAGCAGTTCTTC.

The V call is TRBV6-1, the J call TRBJ1-5; 7 bases align to TRBD1. The CDR3 is 14 residues long. Germline trimming cut 3 bases from V and 2 bases from J; bases unmatched to any gene: 1. Looked up from germline, CDR1 is MNHNS and CDR2 is SASEGT. Here the CDR3 DNA reads TGTGCCAGCAGTGACCAGGGGGGCAATCAGCCCCAGCATTTT. Its translation is CASSDQGGNQPQHF.

V gene TRBV18 combines with J gene TRBJ1-2, with 10 positions matching TRBD1. Germline V gene lookup returns CDR1 KGHSH and CDR2 LQKENI. This CDR3 has 14 amino acids. J lost 3 bases, V lost 3 bases, and 1 base had no gene match. The CDR3 sequence: CASSPGTGDYGYTF. In DNA, the CDR3 is TGTGCCAGCTCACCCGGGACAGGGGACTATGGCTACACCTTC.

The chain carries TRBV11-3 and TRBJ2-2, with TRBD1 matching over 7 bases. The CDR3 covers 16 residues. J was trimmed by 0 bases and V by 5 bases; bases with no gene match: 6. CDR1 is SGHNT, CDR2 YENEEA, per germline. The CDR3, as DNA: TGTGCCAGCAGCCCTGGGACAGCCGCGAACACCGGGGAGCTGTTTTTT. Protein: CASSPGTAANTGELFF.

The chain joins TRBV11-2 to TRBJ2-6; no clear D gene. Trimming stripped 5 bases from V and 1 base from J, with 6 bases between. CDR1 and CDR2 (germline): SGHAT, FQNNGV. This CDR3 region has 14 residues. The CDR3 loop reads CASSDMSGANVLTF. CDR3 in DNA: TGTGCCAGCAGCGACATGTCTGGGGCCAACGTCCTGACTTTC.

This clone was seen only once. The V call is TRBV4-1, the J call TRBJ2-3; no clear D. The germline gives CDR1 MGHRA, CDR2 YSYEKL. Between the trimmed V and J ends, which lost 0 bases and 5 bases, there was a span of 15 bases. The CDR3 runs to 16 residues. CDR3 nucleotide sequence: TGCGCCAGCAGCCAAGACCCCTTTCCTGGGCGAGATACGCAGTATTTT. This translates into CASSQDPFPGRDTQYF.

This chain joins TRBV30 and TRBJ2-1, with 9 bases that match TRBD2. The V gene end was trimmed by 3 bases and the J gene end by 4 bases; junction bases not matched to a gene: 4. Germline V CDR1 and CDR2: GTSNPN, SVGIG (reference sequence). The CDR3 has 14 residues. CDR3 nucleotide sequence: TGTGCCTGGAGAGCGCGGGGGGGTTACAATGAGCAGTTCTTC. Amino acids: CAWRARGGYNEQFF. The complete variable domain, with remaining parts taken from reference TRBV30 and TRBJ2-1, reads SQTIHQWPATLVQPVGSPLSLECTVEGTSNPNLYWYRQAAGRGLQLLFYSVGIGQISSEVPQNLSASRPQDRQFILSSKKLLLSDSGFYLCAWRARGGYNEQFFGPGTRLTVL.

The V call is TRBV9, the J call TRBJ2-2; D is possibly TRBD1 (6 bases). V was pared by 3 bases and J by 2 bases, with 8 bases between. In germline, CDR1 is SGDLS, CDR2 YYNGEE. The CDR3 runs 14 residues. The CDR3 coding sequence is TGTGCCAGCAGCGACAGGGCTAACACCGGGGAGCTGTTTTTT. It encodes CASSDRANTGELFF.

This chain links TRBV30 with TRBJ2-1; no reliable D call. The germline V gene encodes CDR1 GTSNPN and CDR2 SVGIG (reference sequence). Between the trimmed V and J ends, which lost 0 bases and 9 bases, there was a span of 6 bases. The CDR3 loop spans 11 amino acids. The CDR3 nucleotides read TGTGCCTGGAGTGTAGTAAGTGAGCAGTTCTTC. This sequence encodes CAWSVVSEQFF.

The rearrangement uses TRBV11-3 and TRBJ2-3; D gene ambiguous. The V gene's germline CDR1 is SGHNT and CDR2 YENEEA. V was trimmed by 1 base and J by 4 bases, leaving 9 bases between them. This CDR3 is built from 14 residues. In DNA form, the CDR3 reads TGTGCCAGCAGCTTAGGCGGAGTCTCAGATACGCAGTATTTT. Translation gives CASSLGGVSDTQYF.

The chain links TRBV7-8 to TRBJ2-6; D is undetermined. Germline lookup yields CDR1 SGHVS and CDR2 FQNEAQ. The CDR3 is 15 amino acids. V was clipped by 0 bases and J by 0 bases, with 3 bases between them. CDR3 in amino acids: CASSLAYSGANVLTF. CDR3 nucleotide sequence: TGTGCCAGCAGCTTAGCCTACTCTGGGGCCAACGTCCTGACTTTC. Full variable domain (outside the CDR3, taken from reference TRBV7-8 and TRBJ2-6): GAGVSQSPRYKVAKRGQDVALRCDPISGHVSLFWYQQALGQGPEFLTYFQNEAQLDKSGLPSDRFFAERPEGSVSTLKIQRTQQEDSAVYLCASSLAYSGANVLTFGAGSRLTVL.

The chain is built from TRBV7-9 and TRBJ2-2; D possibly matches TRBD1 or TRBD2 (5 bases each). CDR3 length: 15 residues. Trimming took off 5 bases at V and 5 bases at J, with 15 bases between the two ends. The germline gives CDR1 SEHNR, CDR2 FQNEAQ (reference sequence). The CDR3 nucleotides read TGTGCCAGCAGCCCCCAGTGGGGGAAAACCGGGGAGCTGTTTTTT. Encoded protein: CASSPQWGKTGELFF.

The rearrangement joins TRBV5-1 to TRBJ2-7, with a weak D call TRBD1 (5 bases). Germline CDR1 is SGHRS and CDR2 is YFSETQ. V lost 6 bases to trimming and J lost 5 bases, with 15 bases between them. The CDR3 has 13 residues. The CDR3 spells CASTTGSAHEQYF. CDR3 nucleotides: TGCGCCAGCACCACAGGCAGTGCCCACGAGCAGTACTTC.

CDR3 nucleotides: TGTGCCAGCGGCGAGGCTAGCGGGAAGACCTCCTACGAGCAGTACTTC. The encoded protein is CASGEASGKTSYEQYF. The V call is TRBV27, the J call TRBJ2-7, with TRBD2 matching 9 bases. The CDR3 consists of 16 residues. Germline CDR1 is MNHEY and CDR2 is SMNVEV (reference sequence). V shed 8 bases and J 0 bases; nucleotides not matched to a gene: 11.

Only one count was recorded for this clone. The chain is built from TRBV6-1 and TRBJ1-2; 12 bases fit TRBD1. The CDR3 loop spans 17 amino acids. Trimming removed 4 bases from V and 3 bases from J; junction bases left unmatched: 9. CDR1 is MNHNS, CDR2 SASEGT, per germline. The CDR3 DNA reads TGTGCCAGCAGTGGGCGGGACAGGGGGCGAGTTGACTATGGCTACACCTTC. It encodes CASSGRDRGRVDYGYTF.

The chain is built from TRBV5-1 and TRBJ1-2; D might be TRBD1 (5 bases). The germline gives CDR1 SGHRS, CDR2 YFSETQ. The CDR3 length is 14 residues. V was trimmed by 4 bases and J by 1 base, leaving 11 bases between them. The CDR3 region is CASSLDTNNYGYTF. CDR3 sequence (DNA): TGCGCCAGCAGCCTGGACACCAATAACTATGGCTACACCTTC.

A few counts support this clone. The CDR3 region has the DNA TGTGCCAGCAGTGAATGGGGGTCTTACTCCTACGAGCAGTACTTC. Translated, it gives CASSEWGSYSYEQYF. The chain has TRBV6-1 and TRBJ2-7, with D tentatively TRBD1 or TRBD2 (5 bases each). The germline V gene encodes CDR1 MNHNS and CDR2 SASEGT. The CDR3 has 15 amino acids. V lost 2 bases and J 0 bases, leaving 11 bases between the germline ends.

The V and J genes are TRBV9 and TRBJ2-6; unclear D gene. V was clipped by 2 bases and J by 0 bases, with 3 bases between them. CDR3 length: 14 residues. Germline V gene lookup returns CDR1 SGDLS and CDR2 YYNGEE. The CDR3 DNA follows: TGTGCCAGCAGCGTTTCCTCTGGGGCCAACGTCCTGACTTTC. This translates into CASSVSSGANVLTF. The complete variable domain, with remaining parts taken from reference TRBV9 and TRBJ2-6, reads DSGVTQTPKHLITATGQRVTLRCSPRSGDLSVYWYQQSLDQGLQFLIQYYNGEERAKGNILERFSAQQFPDLHSELNLSSLELGDSALYFCASSVSSGANVLTFGAGSRLTVL.

This clone appeared a few times. The chain has TRBV19 and TRBJ1-2, with a tentative D call TRBD1 (6 bases). The CDR3 is 17 residues long. Trimming stripped 7 bases from V and 5 bases from J, with 26 bases between. The germline CDR1 and CDR2 sequences are LNHDA and SQIVND (reference sequence). CDR3 loop: CASTPRGGMTFAYGYTF. CDR3 sequence (DNA): TGTGCCAGTACTCCCAGGGGCGGAATGACTTTCGCTTATGGCTACACCTTC.

This chain links TRBV5-6 with TRBJ2-6; perhaps TRBD1 as D (5 bases). V was cut by 4 bases and J by 2 bases, with 10 bases left in between. CDR1 and CDR2 (germline): SGHDT, YYEEEE. This CDR3 spans 15 amino acids. CDR3 bases: TGTGCCAGCAGCCGACAACAGGCTGGGGCCAACGTCCTGACTTTC. The encoded protein is CASSRQQAGANVLTF.

This chain joins TRBV19 and TRBJ2-5; D ambiguous. Trimming removed 5 bases from V and 1 base from J, with 8 bases in between. Germline CDR1 LNHDA, CDR2 SQIVND (reference sequence). The CDR3 totals 13 residues. The DNA for the CDR3 is TGTGCCAGTAGTGCTTTTGGCCAAGAGACCCAGTACTTC. This encodes CASSAFGQETQYF.

The chain has TRBV13 and TRBJ1-1; no firm D call. The CDR3 contains 12 residues. Germline V lookup: CDR1 PRHDT, CDR2 FYEKMQ (reference sequence). Trimming took off 7 bases at V and 2 bases at J, with 8 bases between the two ends. The CDR3 is CASTRYNTEAFF. The CDR3 DNA reads TGTGCCAGCACCCGCTATAACACTGAAGCTTTCTTT.

The chain uses TRBV6-1 and TRBJ2-6; possible D gene TRBD1, 5 bases. The CDR3 is 16 amino acids. Trimming shortened V by 1 base and J by 0 bases, and 7 bases separated the two germline ends. Germline V lookup: CDR1 MNHNS, CDR2 SASEGT. CDR3 in amino acids: CASSEGRVSGANVLTF. Written as DNA, the CDR3 is TGTGCCAGCAGTGAAGGCAGGGTCTCTGGGGCCAACGTCCTGACTTTC.

The chain joins TRBV19 to TRBJ2-1; D assignment may be TRBD1 or TRBD2 (5 bases each). This CDR3 is 13 amino acids long. CDR1 and CDR2 (germline): LNHDA, SQIVND (reference sequence). The V end was cut by 2 bases, the J end by 10 bases, with 12 bases between. The CDR3 region is CASSILRAGEQFF. The CDR3 bases are TGTGCCAGTAGTATATTGAGGGCAGGGGAGCAGTTCTTC.

The chain links TRBV28 to TRBJ2-7, with 7 bases lining up with TRBD1. CDR3 length: 12 amino acids. CDR1 is MDHEN, CDR2 SYDVKM, per germline. CDR3 sequence (DNA): TGTGCAGGGGCGCAGGGGGCCTACGAGCAGTACTTC. Protein sequence: CAGAQGAYEQYF.

The chain has TRBV6-5 and TRBJ1-2; 10 nucleotides agree with TRBD1. V lost 7 bases and J lost 4; bases outside the gene matches: 9. This CDR3 region has 15 residues. Germline V gene sequence: CDR1 MNHEY, CDR2 SVGAGI. CDR3 amino acids: CASTHGTGESYGYTF. The CDR3 nucleotides read TGTGCCAGCACCCACGGGACAGGGGAGAGCTATGGCTACACCTTC.

V is TRBV11-3 and J is TRBJ2-3; no definite D call. The germline V and J ends were trimmed by 3 bases and 2 bases, with 6 bases remaining between them. This CDR3 spans 13 amino acids. Looked up from germline, CDR1 is SGHNT and CDR2 is YENEEA. Here the CDR3 DNA reads TGTGCCAGCAGCTTGCTGTCCACAGATACGCAGTATTTT. Encoded protein: CASSLLSTDTQYF.